Listed below are T cell receptor beta chains from one sample, sequenced in a study of identical twins. A single record per CDR3 protein comes from TCRdb applying MiXCR to the 5' RACE reads. Here the sample spans a few hundred thousand distinct CDR3 sequences, approximately 10% being singletons. These data also featured in a second study, about yellow fever vaccine responses in identical twins.

What was sequenced was PBMCs. The receptor source for this set is a woman between 18 and 29 years old in good health. The CDR3 runs from the conserved cysteine through the conserved F or W. Fields, in order: V gene, clone size, J gene, D gene, CDR3 protein, CDR3 DNA. The D gene is left open where the match is weak. Some rows mark clone size as missing; the rest say once, few, many or name a class of expanded clone.

v_gene: TRBV4-2
abundance: NA
j_gene: TRBJ2-2
d_gene: NA
CDR3aa: CASSQEFPGETGELFF
CDR3nt: TGTGCCAGCAGCCAAGAATTCCCGGGCGAAACCGGGGAGCTGTTTTTT

v_gene: TRBV15
abundance: few
j_gene: TRBJ2-5
d_gene: TRBD1
CDR3aa: CATSSLRQGAKETQYF
CDR3nt: TGTGCCACCAGCAGCCTAAGACAGGGGGCCAAAGAGACCCAGTACTTC

v_gene: TRBV20-1
abundance: NA
j_gene: TRBJ2-7
d_gene: TRBD2
CDR3aa: CSAPLAGPSYEQYF
CDR3nt: TGCAGTGCCCCCCTAGCGGGCCCCTCCTACGAGCAGTACTTC

v_gene: TRBV9
abundance: few
j_gene: TRBJ2-1
d_gene: TRBD2
CDR3aa: CASSVVVGSGRDNEQFF
CDR3nt: TGTGCCAGCAGCGTAGTTGTAGGTAGCGGGAGGGACAATGAGCAGTTCTTC

v_gene: TRBV10-3
abundance: NA
j_gene: TRBJ2-7
d_gene: TRBD2
CDR3aa: CAISRSLGGGYEQYF
CDR3nt: TGTGCCATCAGTAGAAGCCTCGGGGGGGGCTACGAGCAGTACTTC

v_gene: TRBV29-1
abundance: NA
j_gene: TRBJ2-7
d_gene: NA
CDR3aa: CSATRAYEQYF
CDR3nt: TGCAGCGCCACCAGAGCCTACGAGCAGTACTTC

v_gene: TRBV23-1
abundance: once
j_gene: TRBJ2-5
d_gene: TRBD2
CDR3aa: CASSPSSGEGETQYF
CDR3nt: TGCGCCAGCAGTCCCAGCTCCGGGGAGGGAGAGACCCAGTACTTC

v_gene: TRBV15
abundance: many
j_gene: TRBJ2-3
d_gene: NA
CDR3aa: CATSTRPGPGEYTDTQYF
CDR3nt: TGTGCCACCAGCACGAGACCCGGACCAGGGGAATACACAGATACGCAGTATTTT

v_gene: TRBV10-3
abundance: many
j_gene: TRBJ1-1
d_gene: TRBD1
CDR3aa: CAIRGVTGETEAFF
CDR3nt: TGTGCCATCAGGGGGGTGACAGGGGAAACTGAAGCTTTCTTT

v_gene: TRBV19
abundance: NA
j_gene: TRBJ2-7
d_gene: NA
CDR3aa: CASSMSWGNYEQYF
CDR3nt: TGTGCCAGTAGTATGAGTTGGGGAAACTACGAGCAGTACTTC

v_gene: TRBV28
abundance: many
j_gene: TRBJ1-2
d_gene: NA
CDR3aa: CASSLEADYGYTF
CDR3nt: TGTGCCAGCAGTTTAGAGGCGGACTATGGCTACACCTTC

v_gene: TRBV9
abundance: NA
j_gene: TRBJ2-1
d_gene: NA
CDR3aa: CASSPTPGTVANEQFF
CDR3nt: TGTGCCAGCAGCCCCACGCCCGGGACCGTAGCCAATGAGCAGTTCTTC

v_gene: TRBV9
abundance: many
j_gene: TRBJ2-7
d_gene: NA
CDR3aa: CASSRGETYEQYF
CDR3nt: TGTGCCAGCAGCCGCGGGGAAACCTACGAGCAGTACTTC

v_gene: TRBV27
abundance: NA
j_gene: TRBJ2-7
d_gene: TRBD2
CDR3aa: CASSFGVGLAVYEQYF
CDR3nt: TGTGCCAGCAGTTTTGGGGTCGGGCTAGCGGTCTACGAGCAGTACTTC

v_gene: TRBV12-3/TRBV12-4
abundance: many
j_gene: TRBJ2-1
d_gene: TRBD2
CDR3aa: CASSANPGLADYNEQFF
CDR3nt: TGTGCCAGCAGTGCCAATCCGGGACTAGCTGACTACAATGAGCAGTTCTTC

v_gene: TRBV7-9
abundance: few
j_gene: TRBJ2-5
d_gene: TRBD1
CDR3aa: CATTGGQETQYF
CDR3nt: TGTGCCACTACAGGGGGCCAAGAGACCCAGTACTTC

v_gene: TRBV28
abundance: many
j_gene: TRBJ2-1
d_gene: NA
CDR3aa: CASSSAAGNEQFF
CDR3nt: TGTGCCAGCAGCTCTGCGGCCGGGAATGAGCAGTTCTTC

v_gene: TRBV20-1
abundance: few
j_gene: TRBJ2-7
d_gene: NA
CDR3aa: CSARGFDLDVYEQYF
CDR3nt: TGCAGTGCTAGAGGGTTCGACCTAGATGTCTACGAGCAGTACTTC

v_gene: TRBV5-1
abundance: few
j_gene: TRBJ2-5
d_gene: TRBD1
CDR3aa: CASSTWTGGYQETQYF
CDR3nt: TGCGCCAGCAGCACTTGGACAGGGGGCTACCAAGAGACCCAGTACTTC

v_gene: TRBV18
abundance: few
j_gene: TRBJ2-7
d_gene: TRBD1
CDR3aa: CASSPETGTPYEQYF
CDR3nt: TGTGCCAGCTCACCGGAGACAGGGACCCCCTACGAGCAGTACTTC

v_gene: TRBV11-2
abundance: many
j_gene: TRBJ2-7
d_gene: TRBD1
CDR3aa: CASRKGQGLGVSSYEQYF
CDR3nt: TGTGCCAGCAGGAAGGGACAGGGATTGGGCGTGAGCTCCTACGAGCAGTACTTC

v_gene: TRBV19
abundance: NA
j_gene: TRBJ2-2
d_gene: NA
CDR3aa: CATPRPGSSNTGELFF
CDR3nt: TGTGCCACCCCGAGACCGGGGAGTTCGAACACCGGGGAGCTGTTTTTT

v_gene: TRBV12-3/TRBV12-4
abundance: many
j_gene: TRBJ2-3
d_gene: TRBD2
CDR3aa: CASSGGGSTDTQYF
CDR3nt: TGTGCCAGCAGCGGCGGGGGGAGCACAGATACGCAGTATTTT

v_gene: TRBV30
abundance: few
j_gene: TRBJ1-1
d_gene: TRBD1
CDR3aa: CAWSARDRVAEAFF
CDR3nt: TGTGCCTGGAGTGCACGGGACAGGGTCGCTGAAGCTTTCTTT

v_gene: TRBV20-1
abundance: many
j_gene: TRBJ2-2
d_gene: NA
CDR3aa: CSARFLEGGRRTGELFF
CDR3nt: TGCAGTGCTAGATTTTTGGAAGGGGGGCGTAGGACCGGGGAGCTGTTTTTT

v_gene: TRBV20-1
abundance: many
j_gene: TRBJ2-3
d_gene: TRBD2
CDR3aa: CSARVPLAGPGTDTQYF
CDR3nt: TGCAGTGCTAGAGTACCCCTAGCGGGACCCGGCACAGATACGCAGTATTTT

v_gene: TRBV15
abundance: NA
j_gene: TRBJ2-1
d_gene: NA
CDR3aa: CATSTPRPYNEQFF
CDR3nt: TGTGCCACCAGCACGCCGAGGCCCTACAATGAGCAGTTCTTC

v_gene: TRBV25-1
abundance: few
j_gene: TRBJ2-7
d_gene: NA
CDR3aa: CASRPAKLAREQYF
CDR3nt: TGTGCCAGCAGGCCGGCGAAACTAGCTAGAGAGCAGTACTTC

v_gene: TRBV12-3/TRBV12-4
abundance: NA
j_gene: TRBJ1-4
d_gene: NA
CDR3aa: CASRNGPTNEKLFF
CDR3nt: TGTGCCAGCAGAAATGGACCGACTAATGAAAAACTGTTTTTT

v_gene: TRBV7-2
abundance: many
j_gene: TRBJ2-4
d_gene: NA
CDR3aa: CASSPQGAKNIQYF
CDR3nt: TGTGCCAGCAGCCCCCAGGGTGCCAAAAACATTCAGTACTTC

v_gene: TRBV20-1
abundance: many
j_gene: TRBJ2-4
d_gene: TRBD1
CDR3aa: CSAPKAGQGRAKNIQYF
CDR3nt: TGCAGTGCTCCCAAGGCGGGACAGGGACGCGCCAAAAACATTCAGTACTTC

v_gene: TRBV10-3
abundance: many
j_gene: TRBJ2-7
d_gene: NA
CDR3aa: CAISSRARSMSEQYF
CDR3nt: TGTGCCATCAGTTCTAGGGCGCGATCGATGTCCGAGCAGTACTTC

v_gene: TRBV5-1
abundance: many
j_gene: TRBJ2-2
d_gene: NA
CDR3aa: CASSLVAGELFF
CDR3nt: TGTGCCAGCAGCTTAGTAGCCGGGGAGCTGTTTTTT

v_gene: TRBV9
abundance: few
j_gene: TRBJ2-2
d_gene: NA
CDR3aa: CASSVALPGAANTGELFF
CDR3nt: TGTGCCAGCAGCGTAGCTCTTCCGGGAGCGGCGAACACCGGGGAGCTGTTTTTT

v_gene: TRBV3-1
abundance: many
j_gene: TRBJ2-3
d_gene: NA
CDR3aa: CASSPSRGFTDTQYF
CDR3nt: TGTGCCAGCAGCCCGAGTCGGGGTTTCACAGATACGCAGTATTTT

v_gene: TRBV5-1
abundance: few
j_gene: TRBJ1-5
d_gene: NA
CDR3aa: CASSLEGQYNQPQHF
CDR3nt: TGCGCCAGCAGCTTGGAAGGACAGTACAATCAGCCCCAGCATTTT

v_gene: TRBV5-1
abundance: many
j_gene: TRBJ2-1
d_gene: TRBD2
CDR3aa: CASSFTSGRAENEQFF
CDR3nt: TGCGCCAGCAGCTTTACTAGCGGGAGGGCCGAGAATGAGCAGTTCTTC

v_gene: TRBV14
abundance: few
j_gene: TRBJ1-1
d_gene: NA
CDR3aa: CASSRPGRNTEAFF
CDR3nt: TGTGCCAGCAGCCGCCCCGGGAGGAACACTGAAGCTTTCTTT

v_gene: TRBV29-1
abundance: NA
j_gene: TRBJ2-1
d_gene: TRBD2
CDR3aa: CSVEDPFELAGEGNEQFF
CDR3nt: TGCAGCGTTGAAGATCCCTTTGAGTTGGCGGGAGAAGGCAATGAGCAGTTCTTC

v_gene: TRBV5-6
abundance: many
j_gene: TRBJ2-1
d_gene: NA
CDR3aa: CASSLFSGQGRNGQFF
CDR3nt: TGTGCCAGCAGCTTGTTCTCCGGGCAGGGGAGGAATGGGCAGTTCTTC

v_gene: TRBV20-1
abundance: NA
j_gene: TRBJ2-1
d_gene: TRBD2
CDR3aa: CSAPSSGDYNEQFF
CDR3nt: TGCAGTGCTCCCTCTAGCGGCGACTACAATGAGCAGTTCTTC

v_gene: TRBV9
abundance: few
j_gene: TRBJ2-5
d_gene: NA
CDR3aa: CASSATGTVQETQYF
CDR3nt: TGTGCCAGCAGCGCAACCGGGACTGTCCAGGAGACCCAGTACTTC

v_gene: TRBV4-1
abundance: NA
j_gene: TRBJ2-7
d_gene: TRBD1
CDR3aa: CASSQGWAGGTYEQYF
CDR3nt: TGCGCCAGCAGCCAAGGTTGGGCAGGGGGCACCTACGAGCAGTACTTC

v_gene: TRBV20-1
abundance: NA
j_gene: TRBJ2-7
d_gene: NA
CDR3aa: CSARDMRGSTYEQYF
CDR3nt: TGCAGTGCTAGAGATATGAGGGGATCTACCTACGAGCAGTACTTC

v_gene: TRBV6-5
abundance: NA
j_gene: TRBJ2-1
d_gene: NA
CDR3aa: CASSYPSGSYNEQFF
CDR3nt: TGTGCCAGCAGTTACCCATCAGGATCCTACAATGAGCAGTTCTTC

v_gene: TRBV2
abundance: NA
j_gene: TRBJ1-1
d_gene: TRBD1
CDR3aa: CASSGTGYDEAFF
CDR3nt: TGTGCCAGCAGCGGGACAGGGTATGATGAAGCTTTCTTT

v_gene: TRBV12-3/TRBV12-4
abundance: few
j_gene: TRBJ1-6
d_gene: NA
CDR3aa: CASSLSGGGNSPLHF
CDR3nt: TGTGCCAGCAGTTTATCCGGGGGCGGGAATTCACCCCTCCACTTT

v_gene: TRBV28
abundance: NA
j_gene: TRBJ2-3
d_gene: NA
CDR3aa: CATAPPGVSSTDTQYF
CDR3nt: TGTGCCACAGCCCCCCCCGGGGTTTCTAGCACAGATACGCAGTATTTT

v_gene: TRBV21-1
abundance: few
j_gene: TRBJ1-2
d_gene: NA
CDR3aa: CASSKGWTGNGYTF
CDR3nt: TGTGCCAGCAGCAAAGGGTGGACAGGGAATGGCTACACCTTC

v_gene: TRBV28
abundance: few
j_gene: TRBJ2-2
d_gene: NA
CDR3aa: CASGSLTGELFF
CDR3nt: TGTGCCAGCGGCTCGTTAACCGGGGAGCTGTTTTTT

v_gene: TRBV20-1
abundance: NA
j_gene: TRBJ1-6
d_gene: NA
CDR3aa: CLPYNSPLHF
CDR3nt: TGCCTCCCCTATAATTCACCCCTCCACTTT

v_gene: TRBV10-3
abundance: NA
j_gene: TRBJ1-1
d_gene: NA
CDR3aa: CAISETLNTEAFF
CDR3nt: TGTGCCATCAGTGAGACATTGAACACTGAAGCTTTCTTT

v_gene: TRBV20-1
abundance: few
j_gene: TRBJ2-6
d_gene: NA
CDR3aa: CSARETTGYRSGANVLTF
CDR3nt: TGCAGTGCTAGAGAAACGACAGGATATAGATCTGGGGCCAACGTCCTGACTTTC

v_gene: TRBV4-3
abundance: once
j_gene: TRBJ2-2
d_gene: NA
CDR3aa: CASSQDQATGELFF
CDR3nt: TGCGCCAGCAGCCAAGATCAGGCCACCGGGGAGCTGTTTTTT

v_gene: TRBV7-2
abundance: few
j_gene: TRBJ2-7
d_gene: TRBD2
CDR3aa: CASSLVGGANYEQYF
CDR3nt: TGTGCCAGCAGCTTAGTGGGAGGGGCGAACTACGAGCAGTACTTC

v_gene: TRBV25-1
abundance: few
j_gene: TRBJ2-3
d_gene: NA
CDR3aa: CASSLPTGGSTDTQYF
CDR3nt: TGTGCCAGCTCTCTTCCGACCGGGGGAAGCACAGATACGCAGTATTTT

v_gene: TRBV12-3/TRBV12-4
abundance: few
j_gene: TRBJ2-5
d_gene: NA
CDR3aa: CASSLGSGSGTQYF
CDR3nt: TGTGCCAGCAGCCTAGGATCAGGTTCAGGGACCCAGTACTTC